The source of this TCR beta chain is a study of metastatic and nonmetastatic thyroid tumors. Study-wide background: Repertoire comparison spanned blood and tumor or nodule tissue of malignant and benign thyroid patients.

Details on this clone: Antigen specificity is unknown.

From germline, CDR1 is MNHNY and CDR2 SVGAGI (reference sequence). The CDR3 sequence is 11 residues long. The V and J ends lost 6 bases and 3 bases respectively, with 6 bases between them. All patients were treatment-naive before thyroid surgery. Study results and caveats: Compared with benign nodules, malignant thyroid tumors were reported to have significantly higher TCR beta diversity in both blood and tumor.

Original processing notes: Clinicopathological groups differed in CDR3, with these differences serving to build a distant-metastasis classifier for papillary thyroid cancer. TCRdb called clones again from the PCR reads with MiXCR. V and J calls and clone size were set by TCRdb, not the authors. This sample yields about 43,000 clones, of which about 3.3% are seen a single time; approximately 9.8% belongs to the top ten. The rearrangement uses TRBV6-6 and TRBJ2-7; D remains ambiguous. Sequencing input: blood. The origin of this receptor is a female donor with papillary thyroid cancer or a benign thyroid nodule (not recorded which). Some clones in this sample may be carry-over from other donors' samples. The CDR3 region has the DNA TGTGCCAGCAGCTTACTCTACGAGCAGTACTTC. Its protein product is CASSLLYEQYF.